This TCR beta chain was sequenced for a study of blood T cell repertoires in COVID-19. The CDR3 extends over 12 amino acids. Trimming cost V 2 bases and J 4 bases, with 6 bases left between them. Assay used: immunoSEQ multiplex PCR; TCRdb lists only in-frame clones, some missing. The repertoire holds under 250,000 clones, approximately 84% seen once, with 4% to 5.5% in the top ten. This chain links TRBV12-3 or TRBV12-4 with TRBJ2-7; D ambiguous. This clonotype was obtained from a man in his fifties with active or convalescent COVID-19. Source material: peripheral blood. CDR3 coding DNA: TGTGCCAGCAGTTTATACGGGTACGAGCAGTACTTC. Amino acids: CASSLYGYEQYF.